The clone carrying this T cell receptor beta chain was found many times. The protocol attached unique molecular identifiers to individual cDNA molecules. TCRdb reanalysed the 5' RACE reads using MiXCR and keeps one entry per CDR3 protein. The sample records more than 45,000 distinct CDR3 sequences, around 12% being singletons. Germline assignment: CDR1 KGHSH and CDR2 LQKENI. V was clipped by 3 bases and J by 1 base, with 6 bases between them. This CDR3 comprises 13 residues. This sample stems from a study of early T cells in non-severe SARS-CoV-2 infection. This chain joins TRBV18 and TRBJ1-1, with D unresolved. Sequenced: whole blood. This clonotype originated in an adult who was a healthcare worker with PCR-confirmed SARS-CoV-2 infection or an uninfected control (not recorded which). The CDR3 region has the DNA TGTGCCAGCTCACCTCAGTCGAACACTGAAGCTTTCTTT. Amino acids: CASSPQSNTEAFF. Variable domain in full (rest from reference TRBV18 and TRBJ1-1): NAGVMQNPRHLVRRRGQEARLRCSPMKGHSHVYWYRQLPEEGLKFMVYLQKENIIDESGMPKERFSAEFPKEGPSILRIQQVVRGDSAAYFCASSPQSNTEAFFGQGTRLTVV.